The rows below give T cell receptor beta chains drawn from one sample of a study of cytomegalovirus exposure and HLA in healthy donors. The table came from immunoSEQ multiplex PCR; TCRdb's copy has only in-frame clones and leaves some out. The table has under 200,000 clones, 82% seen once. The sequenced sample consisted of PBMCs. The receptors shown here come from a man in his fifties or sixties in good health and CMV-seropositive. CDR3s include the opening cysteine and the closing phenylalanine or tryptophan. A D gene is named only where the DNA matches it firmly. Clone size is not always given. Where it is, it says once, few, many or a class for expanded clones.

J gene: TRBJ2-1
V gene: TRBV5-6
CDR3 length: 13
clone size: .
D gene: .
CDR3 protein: CASSLVEISEQFF
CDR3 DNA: TGTGCCAGCAGCTTGGTGGAGATCAGTGAGCAGTTCTTC

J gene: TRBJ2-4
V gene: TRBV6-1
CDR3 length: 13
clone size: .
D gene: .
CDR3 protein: CASSSMSRNIQYF
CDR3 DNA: TGTGCCAGCAGTTCCATGAGCCGGAACATTCAGTACTTC

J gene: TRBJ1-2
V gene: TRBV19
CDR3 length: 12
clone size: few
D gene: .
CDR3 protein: CASTGALYGYTF
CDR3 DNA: TGTGCCAGTACAGGGGCCCTCTATGGCTACACCTTC

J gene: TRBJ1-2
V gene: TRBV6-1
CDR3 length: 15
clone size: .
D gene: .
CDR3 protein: CASSVPQGSWYGYTF
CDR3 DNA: TGTGCCAGCAGTGTTCCACAGGGTTCTTGGTATGGCTACACCTTC

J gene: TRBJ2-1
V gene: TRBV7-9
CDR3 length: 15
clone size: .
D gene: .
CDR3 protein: CASSPSLGARDGQFF
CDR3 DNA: TGTGCCAGCAGCCCGAGTCTGGGGGCGCGAGATGGGCAGTTCTTC

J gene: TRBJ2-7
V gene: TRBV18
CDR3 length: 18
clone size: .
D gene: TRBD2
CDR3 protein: CASSHRTSGRDFSYEQYF
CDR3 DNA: TGTGCCAGCTCACATAGGACTAGCGGGAGGGATTTCTCCTACGAGCAGTACTTC

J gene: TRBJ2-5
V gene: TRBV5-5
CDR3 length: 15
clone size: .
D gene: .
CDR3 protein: CASSPPLASQETQYF
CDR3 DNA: TGTGCCAGCAGCCCCCCGTTAGCGAGCCAAGAGACCCAGTACTTC

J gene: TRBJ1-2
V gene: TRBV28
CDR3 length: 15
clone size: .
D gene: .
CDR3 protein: CASSLVEGLNYGYTF
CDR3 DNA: TGTGCCAGCAGTTTAGTGGAGGGGCTCAACTATGGCTACACCTTC

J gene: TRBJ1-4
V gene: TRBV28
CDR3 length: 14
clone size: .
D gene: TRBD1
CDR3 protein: CASRGQGEVEKLFF
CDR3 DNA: TGTGCCAGCAGAGGACAGGGGGAGGTTGAAAAACTGTTTTTT

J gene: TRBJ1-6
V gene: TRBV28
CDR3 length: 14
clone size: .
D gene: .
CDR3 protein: CASRRQRGNSPLHF
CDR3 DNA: TGTGCCAGCAGACGCCAGAGGGGGAATTCACCCCTCCACTTT

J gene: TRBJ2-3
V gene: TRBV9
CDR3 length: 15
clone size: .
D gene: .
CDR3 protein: CASSLTMGLTDTQYF
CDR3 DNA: TGTGCCAGCAGCCTAACAATGGGGCTTACAGATACGCAGTATTTT

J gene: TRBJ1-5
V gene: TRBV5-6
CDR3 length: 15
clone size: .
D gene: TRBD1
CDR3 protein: CASSSQGQDNQPQHF
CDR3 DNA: TGTGCCAGCAGCTCTCAAGGACAGGATAATCAGCCCCAGCATTTT

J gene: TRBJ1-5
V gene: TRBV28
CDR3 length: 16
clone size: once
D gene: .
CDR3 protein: CASSLPLATSNQPQHF
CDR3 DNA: TGTGCCAGCAGTTTACCGCTAGCTACTAGCAATCAGCCCCAGCATTTT

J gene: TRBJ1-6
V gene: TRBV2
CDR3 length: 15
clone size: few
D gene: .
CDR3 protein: CASSASPLYNSPLHF
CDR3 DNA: TGTGCCAGCAGTGCTAGTCCTCTTTATAATTCACCCCTCCACTTT

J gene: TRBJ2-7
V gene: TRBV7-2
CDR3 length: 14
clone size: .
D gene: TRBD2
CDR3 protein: CASSSSGGALEQYF
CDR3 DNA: TGTGCCAGCAGCTCTAGCGGGGGGGCCCTCGAGCAGTACTTC

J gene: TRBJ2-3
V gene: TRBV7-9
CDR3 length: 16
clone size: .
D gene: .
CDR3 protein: CASTKGGLAATDTQYF
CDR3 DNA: TGTGCCAGCACCAAGGGGGGGCTAGCGGCCACAGATACGCAGTATTTT

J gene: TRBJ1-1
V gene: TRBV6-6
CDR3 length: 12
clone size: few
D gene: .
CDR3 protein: CATSRVGTEAFF
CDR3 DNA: TGTGCCACTTCTCGGGTAGGCACTGAAGCTTTCTTT

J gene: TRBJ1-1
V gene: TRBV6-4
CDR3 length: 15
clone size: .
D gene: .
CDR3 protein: CASSTTTVLNTEAFF
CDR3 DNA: TGTGCCAGCAGCACAACGACAGTCTTGAACACTGAAGCTTTCTTT